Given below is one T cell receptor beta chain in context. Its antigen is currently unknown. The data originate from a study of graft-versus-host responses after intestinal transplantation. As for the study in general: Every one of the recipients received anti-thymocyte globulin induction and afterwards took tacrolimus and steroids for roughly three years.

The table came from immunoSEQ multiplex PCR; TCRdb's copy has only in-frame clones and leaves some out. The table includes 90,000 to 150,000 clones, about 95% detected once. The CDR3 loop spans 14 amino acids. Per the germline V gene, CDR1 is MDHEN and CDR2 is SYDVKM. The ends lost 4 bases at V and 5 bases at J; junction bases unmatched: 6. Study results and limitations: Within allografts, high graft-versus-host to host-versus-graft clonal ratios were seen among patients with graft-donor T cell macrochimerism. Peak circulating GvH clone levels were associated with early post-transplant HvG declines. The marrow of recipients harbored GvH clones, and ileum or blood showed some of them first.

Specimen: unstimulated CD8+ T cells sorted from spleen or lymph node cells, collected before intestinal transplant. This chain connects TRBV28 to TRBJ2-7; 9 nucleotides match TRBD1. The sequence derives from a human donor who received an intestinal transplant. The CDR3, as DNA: TGTGCCAGCAGTTCGGGACAGGGTAGCAACGAGCAGTACTTC. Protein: CASSSGQGSNEQYF.